One and the same sample provided the 13 T cell receptor beta chains below, sequenced in a study of PD-L1 blockade in urothelial cancer. Some clones are missing from TCRdb's copy, which holds only in-frame ones; the method was immunoSEQ multiplex PCR. The profile shows 15,000 to 20,000 clones, around four fifths of them singletons. Noted time point: peripheral blood 6 weeks after treatment start. The starting material was PBMCs, obtained around atezolizumab (anti-PD-L1) treatment. These receptors all come from a man aged 45 to 65 with urothelial cancer.

This chain links TRBV9 with TRBJ2-2; 7 positions agree with TRBD1. V dropped 7 bases and J dropped 1; count of bases not matched to a gene: 10. Germline V gives CDR1 SGDLS, CDR2 YYNGEE. This CDR3 has 16 amino acids. In DNA, the CDR3 is TGTGCCAGCCGCCAATCAGGGACAGAGAACACCGGGGAGCTGTTTTTT. Its translation: CASRQSGTENTGELFF.

The chain combines TRBV11-3 with TRBJ2-2, with TRBD2 as a possible D gene (6 bases). V lost 7 bases, J lost 0 bases, and 9 bases lay in between. CDR1 is SGHNT, CDR2 YENEEA, per germline. The CDR3 spans 14 residues. The CDR3 nucleotides are TGTGCCAGCAACGGGAGACCGAACACCGGGGAGCTGTTTTTT. Its protein product is CASNGRPNTGELFF. Full variable domain (missing parts from reference TRBV11-3 and TRBJ2-2): EAGVVQSPRYKIIEKKQPVAFWCNPISGHNTLYWYLQNLGQGPELLIRYENEEAVDDSQLPKDRFSAERLKGVDSTLKIQPAELGDSAVYLCASNGRPNTGELFFGEGSRLTVL.

J is TRBJ1-3 and V is TRBV29-1; D is perhaps TRBD1 (5 bases). V lost 7 bases and J lost 5, with 15 bases in between. This CDR3 contains 13 residues. Germline CDR1 and CDR2: SQVTM and ANQGSEA. This CDR3 reads CSAAGLTRNTIYF. CDR3 nucleotides: TGCAGCGCCGCGGGACTCACGAGAAACACCATATATTTT.

This chain links TRBV25-1 with TRBJ2-1; 10 bases are shared with TRBD2. The V and J ends lost 4 bases and 8 bases, in that order; junction bases with no gene match: 11. From germline, CDR1 is MGHDK and CDR2 SYGVNS. The CDR3 sequence is 16 residues long. The CDR3 region is CASSVKEAGGSDEQFF. The DNA of the CDR3 is TGTGCCAGCAGTGTCAAAGAAGCGGGGGGGTCCGATGAGCAGTTCTTC. Drawing the rest from reference TRBV25-1 and TRBJ2-1, the complete variable domain is EADIYQTPRYLVIGTGKKITLECSQTMGHDKMYWYQQDPGMELHLIHYSYGVNSTEKGDLSSESTVSRIRTEHFPLTLESARPSHTSQYLCASSVKEAGGSDEQFFGPGTRLTVL.

The J gene is TRBJ1-2, the V gene TRBV2; TRBD1 agrees at 7 bases. The CDR3 has 13 residues. Germline V CDR1 and CDR2: SNHLY, FYNNEI. V was pared by 9 bases and J by 7 bases, with 11 bases of the junction left unmatched. The CDR3 coding sequence is TGTGCCAGAGAAAGGGGGCTTGAATCTGGCTACACCTTC. Amino acids: CARERGLESGYTF.

V gene TRBV6-6 combines with J gene TRBJ1-3; TRBD1 matches 7 bases. CDR3 length: 14 amino acids. J gave up 2 bases and V 7 bases, and 5 bases lay outside the gene matches. Germline CDR1 MNHNY, CDR2 SVGAGI (reference sequence). The CDR3 spells CASTRGQTGNTIYF. The CDR3 DNA reads as TGTGCCAGCACGAGGGGACAGACTGGAAACACCATATATTTT.

This clone is a singleton in its sample. The chain is built from TRBV10-1 and TRBJ1-1, with D unclear. CDR1 and CDR2 from the germline V gene are WNHNN and SYGVQD (reference sequence). The ends were cut back, 8 bases at V and 8 bases at J, with 12 bases in the middle. The CDR3 contains 11 residues. The CDR3 DNA sequence: TGCGCCAGCCTAGGCAAGAACGAAGCTTTCTTT. It yields the protein CASLGKNEAFF.

This chain connects TRBV5-5 to TRBJ2-2; the D gene is possibly TRBD2 (5 bases). Germline CDR1 SGHKS, CDR2 YYEKEE (reference sequence). Trimming removed 1 base at V and 3 bases at J, with 7 bases between. CDR3 length equals 14 residues. The CDR3 coding sequence is TGTGCCAGCAGCTTGCCGAGGGACACCGGGGAGCTGTTTTTT. It specifies CASSLPRDTGELFF.

The V gene is TRBV2, the J gene TRBJ1-4; the match to TRBD1 covers 7 bases. Looked up from germline, CDR1 is SNHLY and CDR2 is FYNNEI. The CDR3 is made up of 14 amino acids. The V gene end was trimmed by 6 bases and the J gene end by 4 bases; junction bases not matched to a gene: 5. The CDR3 sequence is CASRTQGLNEKLFF. The CDR3 DNA is TGTGCCAGCAGGACACAGGGGCTTAATGAAAAACTGTTTTTT. The full variable domain, its missing parts supplied by reference TRBV2 and TRBJ1-4, is EPEVTQTPSHQVTQMGQEVILRCVPISNHLYFYWYRQILGQKVEFLVSFYNNEISEKSEIFDDQFSVERPDGSNFTLKIRSTKLEDSAMYFCASRTQGLNEKLFFGSGTQLSVL.

Only a few counts were recorded for this clone. The chain uses TRBV28 and TRBJ1-3; perhaps TRBD1 as D (6 bases). The ends were cut back, 4 bases at V and 4 bases at J, with 17 bases in the middle. The germline V gene encodes CDR1 MDHEN and CDR2 SYDVKM. The CDR3 spans 16 residues. The CDR3 bases are TGTGCCAGCAGTTCCACAGGGAGTACTGTGGGAAACACCATATATTTT. Translated, it gives CASSSTGSTVGNTIYF.

The chain combines TRBV5-6 with TRBJ1-2, with 10 nucleotides matching TRBD1. The CDR3 is made up of 14 amino acids. The V gene's germline CDR1 is SGHDT and CDR2 YYEEEE. V dropped 0 bases and J dropped 8; count of bases not matched to a gene: 4. As DNA, the CDR3 is TGTGCCAGCAGCTTGGGACAGGGGGCGCCGGGCTACACCTTC. Encoded protein: CASSLGQGAPGYTF. The whole variable domain, remainder taken from reference TRBV5-6 and TRBJ1-2, is DAGVTQSPTHLIKTRGQQVTLRCSPKSGHDTVSWYQQALGQGPQFIFQYYEEEERQRGNFPDRFSGHQFPNYSSELNVNALLLGDSALYLCASSLGQGAPGYTFGSGTRLTVV.

This chain uses TRBV19 with TRBJ2-7; D is possibly TRBD2 (6 bases). This CDR3 is 14 amino acids long. Germline V gives CDR1 LNHDA, CDR2 SQIVND (reference sequence). V lost 4 bases to trimming and J lost 2 bases, with 12 bases between them. The CDR3 nucleotides are TGTGCCAGTAGTACTGGTGGGGGGACCTACGAGCAGTACTTC. Amino acid sequence: CASSTGGGTYEQYF.

This chain links TRBV5-1 with TRBJ1-5; unclear D gene. CDR1 is SGHRS, CDR2 YFSETQ, per germline. The ends were cut back, 4 bases at V and 4 bases at J, with 15 bases in the middle. This CDR3 comprises 15 residues. The CDR3 reads CASSREGSNNQPQHF. CDR3 DNA: TGCGCCAGCAGCAGGGAGGGCAGTAATAATCAGCCCCAGCATTTT.